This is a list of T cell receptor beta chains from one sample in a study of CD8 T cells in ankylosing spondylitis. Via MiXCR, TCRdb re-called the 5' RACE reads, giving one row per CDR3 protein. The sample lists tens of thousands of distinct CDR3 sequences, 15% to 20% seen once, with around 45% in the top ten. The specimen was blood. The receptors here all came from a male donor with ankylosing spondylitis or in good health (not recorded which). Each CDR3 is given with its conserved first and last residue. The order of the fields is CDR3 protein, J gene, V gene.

CDR3aa: CASSQASYGYTF
j_gene: TRBJ1-2
v_gene: TRBV14

CDR3aa: CASSPQGASGYTF
j_gene: TRBJ1-2
v_gene: TRBV12-3/TRBV12-4

CDR3aa: CSARPPGIVRDTQYF
j_gene: TRBJ2-3
v_gene: TRBV20-1

CDR3aa: CAIRGGGSYNEQFF
j_gene: TRBJ2-1
v_gene: TRBV10-3

CDR3aa: CASSAIQGSTGELFF
j_gene: TRBJ2-2
v_gene: TRBV25-1

CDR3aa: CASSLRSQGASQSEQYF
j_gene: TRBJ2-7
v_gene: TRBV11-2

CDR3aa: CASSLTTVKETQYF
j_gene: TRBJ2-5
v_gene: TRBV5-1

CDR3aa: CASRWGGEQYF
j_gene: TRBJ2-7
v_gene: TRBV27

CDR3aa: CSVELAGSSYNEQFF
j_gene: TRBJ2-1
v_gene: TRBV29-1

CDR3aa: CSATEGTGADTQYF
j_gene: TRBJ2-3
v_gene: TRBV20-1

CDR3aa: CASRQLVVKYNEQFF
j_gene: TRBJ2-1
v_gene: TRBV2

CDR3aa: CASSKKLRGWTEAFF
j_gene: TRBJ1-1
v_gene: TRBV7-2

CDR3aa: CASSGTSGNTDTQYF
j_gene: TRBJ2-3
v_gene: TRBV5-1

CDR3aa: CASSLDRGPNTGELFF
j_gene: TRBJ2-2
v_gene: TRBV5-1

CDR3aa: CASRRRDRESYEQYF
j_gene: TRBJ2-7
v_gene: TRBV27

CDR3aa: CASSSATLQETQYF
j_gene: TRBJ2-5
v_gene: TRBV12-3/TRBV12-4

CDR3aa: CASSLSSYEQYF
j_gene: TRBJ2-7
v_gene: TRBV5-1

CDR3aa: CASTRNSNQPQHF
j_gene: TRBJ1-5
v_gene: TRBV12-3/TRBV12-4